This TCR beta chain was sequenced during a study of technical replicates of blood from several donors. This CDR3 comprises 16 residues. V lost 4 bases and J 6 bases, leaving 22 bases between the germline ends. CDR1 and CDR2 (germline): SGHVS, FNYEAQ. Measured with immunoSEQ multiplex PCR; TCRdb has only the in-frame clones, and not every one. The sample lists 95,000 to 100,000 clones, just over 95% occurring once. Sequencing was performed on T cells isolated from PBMCs. The J gene is TRBJ2-7, the V gene TRBV7-6; possibly TRBD2 for D (7 bases). This TCR came from a human donor in good health. CDR3 nucleotide sequence: TGTGCCAGCAGCTCTAGCTTGGGGGCCGGGGGGAGCGAGCAGTACTTC. Translation gives CASSSSLGAGGSEQYF. The full variable domain, rest sourced from reference TRBV7-6 and TRBJ2-7, is GAGVSQSPRYKVTKRGQDVALRCDPISGHVSLYWYRQALGQGPEFLTYFNYEAQQDKSGLPNDRFSAERPEGSISTLTIQRTEQRDSAMYRCASSSSLGAGGSEQYFGPGTRLTVT.